This T cell receptor beta chain derives from a study of T cells in Graves' hyperthyroidism and ophthalmopathy. Study-level findings and limits: Ophthalmopathy got predicted by the model a median roughly 6.1 months before its onset.

This clonotype was counted a few times. Its matching antigen is unknown. What was amplified from RNA transcripts were TCR beta CDR3 regions. The HTBI set primed first-round TCR CDR3 RT-PCR. TCRdb analysed the multiplex PCR reads with MiXCR anew, one entry per CDR3 protein. This table has 410,000 or so distinct CDR3 sequences, roughly 14% appearing once. V was clipped by 7 bases and J by 9 bases; unmatched bases: 8. CDR1 LNHDA and CDR2 SQIVND come from the germline V gene (reference sequence). This CDR3 is built from 15 residues. This clonotype originated in a man aged 18-30 years with Graves' ophthalmopathy. The sample was blood. The chain carries TRBV19 and TRBJ2-1; the match to TRBD2 covers 14 bases. The CDR3 bases are TGTGCCAGTACCCGGACTAGCGGGGGGAACGGTGAGCAGTTCTTC. Protein product: CASTRTSGGNGEQFF.